This section outlines one T cell receptor (beta chain) sequence together with its context. Its antigen is not identified. Because this beta chain is a stray read in a library intended to capture alpha chains, its abundance should not be given much weight. Time point denoted: sample taken at primary tumor resection. This CDR3 contains 13 residues. The V end was cut by 5 bases, the J end by 6 bases, with 10 bases between. Germline V CDR1 and CDR2: MNHEY, SMNVEV (reference sequence). The sample comes from a study of spatial heterogeneity in lung cancer. Study-wide results and limits: It was found that expanded intratumoral alpha and beta TCR counts tracked tumor mutation counts.

Every TCR cDNA molecule carried a tag that served as a unique molecular identifier. Via MiXCR, TCRdb re-called the 5' RACE reads, giving one row per CDR3 protein. The data hold 5,500 to 8,500 distinct CDR3 sequences, with approximately 14% observed a single time. The chain couples TRBV27 to TRBJ2-2; D is uncertain. The sample in question was lung tumor tissue, obtained at surgery. The source of this sequence is a male donor with early-stage non-small cell lung cancer. CDR3 nucleotide sequence: TGTGCCAGCAGTCCCCCTAGTCCCGGGGAGCTGTTTTTT. This codes for CASSPPSPGELFF.